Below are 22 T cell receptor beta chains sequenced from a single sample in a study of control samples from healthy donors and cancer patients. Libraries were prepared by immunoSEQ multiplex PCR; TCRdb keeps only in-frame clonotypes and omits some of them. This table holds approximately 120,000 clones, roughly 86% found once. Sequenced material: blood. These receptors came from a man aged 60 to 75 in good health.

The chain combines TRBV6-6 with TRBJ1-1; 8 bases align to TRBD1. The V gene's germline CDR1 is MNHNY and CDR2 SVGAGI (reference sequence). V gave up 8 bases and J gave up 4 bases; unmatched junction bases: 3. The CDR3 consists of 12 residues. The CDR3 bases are TGTGCCAGCTTGACAGGGGCCACTGAAGCTTTCTTT. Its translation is CASLTGATEAFF.

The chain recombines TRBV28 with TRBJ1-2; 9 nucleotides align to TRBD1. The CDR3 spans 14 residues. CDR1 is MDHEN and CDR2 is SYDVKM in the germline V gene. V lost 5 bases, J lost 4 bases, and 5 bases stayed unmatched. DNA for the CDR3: TGTGCCAGCAGTACTACAGGGGGCGGCTATGGCTACACCTTC. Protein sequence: CASSTTGGGYGYTF.

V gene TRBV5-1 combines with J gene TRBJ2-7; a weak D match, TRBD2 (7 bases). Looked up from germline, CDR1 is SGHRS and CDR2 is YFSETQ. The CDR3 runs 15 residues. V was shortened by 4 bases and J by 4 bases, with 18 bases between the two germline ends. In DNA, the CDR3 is TGCGCCAGCAGCCGGGGGGCGACGTCAGATTACGAGCAGTACTTC. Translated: CASSRGATSDYEQYF.

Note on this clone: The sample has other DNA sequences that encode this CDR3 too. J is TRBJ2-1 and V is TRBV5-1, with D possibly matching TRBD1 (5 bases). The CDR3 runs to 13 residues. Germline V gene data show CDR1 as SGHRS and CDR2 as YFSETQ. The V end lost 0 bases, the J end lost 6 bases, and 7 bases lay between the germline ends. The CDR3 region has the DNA TGCGCCAGCAGCTTGGAGGGGCTCAATGAGCAGTTCTTC. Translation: CASSLEGLNEQFF.

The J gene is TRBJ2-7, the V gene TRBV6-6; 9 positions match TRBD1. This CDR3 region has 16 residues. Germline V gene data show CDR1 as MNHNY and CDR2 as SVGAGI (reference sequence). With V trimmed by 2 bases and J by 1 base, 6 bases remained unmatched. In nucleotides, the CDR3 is TGTGCCAGCAGTTACCGGGACAGGGAACCATCCTACGAGCAGTACTTC. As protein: CASSYRDREPSYEQYF.

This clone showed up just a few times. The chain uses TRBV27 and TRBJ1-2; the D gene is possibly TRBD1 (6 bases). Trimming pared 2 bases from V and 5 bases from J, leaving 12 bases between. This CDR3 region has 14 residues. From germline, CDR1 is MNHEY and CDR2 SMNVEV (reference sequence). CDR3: CASSLRGGVYGYTF. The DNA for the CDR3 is TGTGCCAGCAGTTTAAGGGGGGGAGTTTATGGCTACACCTTC.

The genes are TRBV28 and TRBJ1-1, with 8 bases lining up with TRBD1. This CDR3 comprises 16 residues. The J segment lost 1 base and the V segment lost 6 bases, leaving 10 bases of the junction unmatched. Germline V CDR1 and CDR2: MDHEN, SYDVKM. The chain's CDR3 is CASRLDRVFRNTEAFF. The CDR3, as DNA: TGTGCCAGCAGGTTGGACAGGGTATTTCGGAACACTGAAGCTTTCTTT.

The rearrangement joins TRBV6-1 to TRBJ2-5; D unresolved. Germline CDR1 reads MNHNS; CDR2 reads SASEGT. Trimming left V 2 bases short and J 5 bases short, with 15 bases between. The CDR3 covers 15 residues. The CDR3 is CASSEFTVSRETQYF. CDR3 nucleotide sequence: TGTGCCAGCAGTGAATTCACGGTATCTAGGGAGACCCAGTACTTC.

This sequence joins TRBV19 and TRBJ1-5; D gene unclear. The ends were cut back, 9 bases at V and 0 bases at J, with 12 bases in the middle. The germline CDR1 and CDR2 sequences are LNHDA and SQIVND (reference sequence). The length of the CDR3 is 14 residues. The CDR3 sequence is CASTSINSNQPQHF. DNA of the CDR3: TGTGCCAGCACAAGCATCAATAGCAATCAGCCCCAGCATTTT.

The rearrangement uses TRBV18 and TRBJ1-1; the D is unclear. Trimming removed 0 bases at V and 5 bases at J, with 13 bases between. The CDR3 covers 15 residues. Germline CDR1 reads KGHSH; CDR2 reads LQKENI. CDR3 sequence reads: CASSPPSGGRTEAFF. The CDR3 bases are TGTGCCAGCTCACCACCGAGTGGAGGGCGGACTGAAGCTTTCTTT.

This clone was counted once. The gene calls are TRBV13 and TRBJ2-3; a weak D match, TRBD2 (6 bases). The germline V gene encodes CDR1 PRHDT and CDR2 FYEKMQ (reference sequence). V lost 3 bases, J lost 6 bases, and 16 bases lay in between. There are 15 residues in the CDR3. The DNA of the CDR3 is TGTGCCAGCAGCTTCTCCTCCGGGAGACTGGATACGCAGTATTTT. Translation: CASSFSSGRLDTQYF. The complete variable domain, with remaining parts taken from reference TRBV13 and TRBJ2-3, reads AAGVIQSPRHLIKEKRETATLKCYPIPRHDTVYWYQQGPGQDPQFLISFYEKMQSDKGSIPDRFSAQQFSDYHSELNMSSLELGDSALYFCASSFSSGRLDTQYFGPGTRLTVL.

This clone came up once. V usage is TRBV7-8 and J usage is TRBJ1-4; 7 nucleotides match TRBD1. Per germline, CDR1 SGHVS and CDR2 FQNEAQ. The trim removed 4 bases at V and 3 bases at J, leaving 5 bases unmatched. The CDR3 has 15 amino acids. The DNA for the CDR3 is TGTGCCAGCAGCTCCCACAGGGGCCCTAATGAAAAACTGTTTTTT. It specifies CASSSHRGPNEKLFF. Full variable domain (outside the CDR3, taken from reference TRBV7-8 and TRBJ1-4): GAGVSQSPRYKVAKRGQDVALRCDPISGHVSLFWYQQALGQGPEFLTYFQNEAQLDKSGLPSDRFFAERPEGSVSTLKIQRTQQEDSAVYLCASSSHRGPNEKLFFGSGTQLSVL.

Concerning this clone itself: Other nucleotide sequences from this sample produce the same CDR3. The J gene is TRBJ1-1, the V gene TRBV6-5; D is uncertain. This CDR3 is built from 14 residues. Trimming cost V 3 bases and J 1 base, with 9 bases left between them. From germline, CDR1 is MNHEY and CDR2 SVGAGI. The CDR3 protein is CASSYEAGNTEAFF. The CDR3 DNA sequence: TGTGCCAGCAGTTATGAGGCGGGGAACACTGAAGCTTTCTTT.

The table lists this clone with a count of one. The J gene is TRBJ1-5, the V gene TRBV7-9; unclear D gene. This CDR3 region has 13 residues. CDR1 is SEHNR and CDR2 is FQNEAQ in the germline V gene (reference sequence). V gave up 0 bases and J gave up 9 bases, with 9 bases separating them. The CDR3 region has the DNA TGTGCCAGCAGCTTAGCGCTGGGTGTGCCCCAGCATTTT. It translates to CASSLALGVPQHF. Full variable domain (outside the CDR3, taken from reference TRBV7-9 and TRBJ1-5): DTGVSQNPRHKITKRGQNVTFRCDPISEHNRLYWYRQTLGQGPEFLTYFQNEAQLEKSRLLSDRFSAERPKGSFSTLEIQRTEQGDSAMYLCASSLALGVPQHFGDGTRLSIL.

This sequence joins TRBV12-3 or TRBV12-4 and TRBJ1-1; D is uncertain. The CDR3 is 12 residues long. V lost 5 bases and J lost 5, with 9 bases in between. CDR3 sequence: CASSLHRTEAFF. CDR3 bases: TGTGCCAGCAGTCTTCACAGAACTGAAGCTTTCTTT.

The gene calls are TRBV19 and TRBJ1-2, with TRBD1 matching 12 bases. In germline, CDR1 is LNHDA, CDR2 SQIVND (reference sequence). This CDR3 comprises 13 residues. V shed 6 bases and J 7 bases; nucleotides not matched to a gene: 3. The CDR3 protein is CASSRDRGLGYTF. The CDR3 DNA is TGTGCCAGTAGCCGGGACAGGGGGCTTGGCTACACCTTC. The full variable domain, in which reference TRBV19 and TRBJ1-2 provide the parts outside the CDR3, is DGGITQSPKYLFRKEGQNVTLSCEQNLNHDAMYWYRQDPGQGLRLIYYSQIVNDFQKGDIAEGYSVSREKKESFPLTVTSAQKNPTAFYLCASSRDRGLGYTFGSGTRLTVV.

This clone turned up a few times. The CDR3, as DNA: TGTGCCAGCAGCATCGGACAGGGAAGGTACTTC. Amino acids: CASSIGQGRYF. The chain couples TRBV12-3 or TRBV12-4 to TRBJ2-4; 8 nucleotides match TRBD1. V gave up 6 bases and J gave up 15 bases; unmatched junction bases: 7. The length of the CDR3 is 11 residues.

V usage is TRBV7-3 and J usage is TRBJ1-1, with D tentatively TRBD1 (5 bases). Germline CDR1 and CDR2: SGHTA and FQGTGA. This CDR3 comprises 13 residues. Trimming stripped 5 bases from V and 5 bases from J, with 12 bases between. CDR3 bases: TGTGCCAGCAGCAATCAGGGTGGGACTGAAGCTTTCTTT. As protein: CASSNQGGTEAFF. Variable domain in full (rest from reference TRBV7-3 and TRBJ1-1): GAGVSQTPSNKVTEKGKYVELRCDPISGHTALYWYRQSLGQGPEFLIYFQGTGAADDSGLPNDRFFAVRPEGSVSTLKIQRTERGDSAVYLCASSNQGGTEAFFGQGTRLTVV.

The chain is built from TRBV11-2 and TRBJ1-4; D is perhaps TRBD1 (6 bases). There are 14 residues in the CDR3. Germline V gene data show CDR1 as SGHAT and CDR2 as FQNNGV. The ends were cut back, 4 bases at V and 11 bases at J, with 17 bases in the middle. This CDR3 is CASSSQGSMGKLFF. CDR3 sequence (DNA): TGTGCCAGCAGCTCGCAGGGGTCTATGGGGAAACTGTTTTTT. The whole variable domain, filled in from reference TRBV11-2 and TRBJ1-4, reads EAGVAQSPRYKIIEKRQSVAFWCNPISGHATLYWYQQILGQGPKLLIQFQNNGVVDDSQLPKDRFSAERLKGVDSTLKIQPAKLEDSAVYLCASSSQGSMGKLFFGSGTQLSVL.

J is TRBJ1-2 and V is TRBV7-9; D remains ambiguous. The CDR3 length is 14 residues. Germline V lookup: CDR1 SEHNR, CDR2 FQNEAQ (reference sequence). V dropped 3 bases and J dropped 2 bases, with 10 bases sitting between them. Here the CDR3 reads CASSFGEINYGYTF. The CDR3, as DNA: TGTGCCAGCAGCTTCGGGGAGATCAACTATGGCTACACCTTC.

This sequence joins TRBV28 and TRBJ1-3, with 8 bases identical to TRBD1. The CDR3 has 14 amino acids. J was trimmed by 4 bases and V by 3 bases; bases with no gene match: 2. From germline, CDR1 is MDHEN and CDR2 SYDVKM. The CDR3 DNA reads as TGTGCCAGCAGTTTCAGGGGGCCCGGAAACACCATATATTTT. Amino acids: CASSFRGPGNTIYF. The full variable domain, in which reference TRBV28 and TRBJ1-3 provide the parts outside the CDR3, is DVKVTQSSRYLVKRTGEKVFLECVQDMDHENMFWYRQDPGLGLRLIYFSYDVKMKEKGDIPEGYSVSREKKERFSLILESASTNQTSMYLCASSFRGPGNTIYFGEGSWLTVV.

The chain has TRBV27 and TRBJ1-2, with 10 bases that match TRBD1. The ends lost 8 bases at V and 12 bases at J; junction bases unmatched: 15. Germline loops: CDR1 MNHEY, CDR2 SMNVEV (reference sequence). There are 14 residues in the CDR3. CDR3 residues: CASVDRDRGGGNTF. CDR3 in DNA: TGTGCCAGCGTGGATCGGGACAGGGGTGGTGGGAACACCTTC.